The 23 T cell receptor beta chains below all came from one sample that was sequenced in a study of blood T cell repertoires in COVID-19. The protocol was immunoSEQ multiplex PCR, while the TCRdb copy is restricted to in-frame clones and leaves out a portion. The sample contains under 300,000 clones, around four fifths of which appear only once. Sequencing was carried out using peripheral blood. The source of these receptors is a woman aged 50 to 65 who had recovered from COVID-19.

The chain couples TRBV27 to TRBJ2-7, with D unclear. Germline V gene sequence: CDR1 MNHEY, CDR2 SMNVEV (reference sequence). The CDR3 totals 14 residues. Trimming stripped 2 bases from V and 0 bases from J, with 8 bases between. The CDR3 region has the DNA TGTGCCAGCAGTTTAAAGTACAGCTCCTACGAGCAGTACTTC. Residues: CASSLKYSSYEQYF.

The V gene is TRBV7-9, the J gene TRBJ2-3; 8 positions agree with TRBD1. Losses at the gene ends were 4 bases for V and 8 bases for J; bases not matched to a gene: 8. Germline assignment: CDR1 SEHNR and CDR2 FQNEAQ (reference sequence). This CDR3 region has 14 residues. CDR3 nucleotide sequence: TGTGCCAGCAGCTGGGGACAGGCACGGGGTACGCAGTATTTT. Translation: CASSWGQARGTQYF.

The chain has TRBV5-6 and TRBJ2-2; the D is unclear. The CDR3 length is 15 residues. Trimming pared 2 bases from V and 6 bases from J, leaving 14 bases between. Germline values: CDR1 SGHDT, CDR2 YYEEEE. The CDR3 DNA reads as TGTGCCAGCAGCTTTCGAGGCCAATCGGCCGGGGAGCTGTTTTTT. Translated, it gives CASSFRGQSAGELFF.

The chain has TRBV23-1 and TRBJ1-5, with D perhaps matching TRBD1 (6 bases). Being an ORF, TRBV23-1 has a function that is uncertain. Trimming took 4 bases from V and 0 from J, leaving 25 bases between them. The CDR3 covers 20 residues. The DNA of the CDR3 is TGCGCCAGCAGTCGGGAACAGGGTGAGCGGGATGAGGATAGCAATCAGCCCCAGCATTTT. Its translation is CASSREQGERDEDSNQPQHF.

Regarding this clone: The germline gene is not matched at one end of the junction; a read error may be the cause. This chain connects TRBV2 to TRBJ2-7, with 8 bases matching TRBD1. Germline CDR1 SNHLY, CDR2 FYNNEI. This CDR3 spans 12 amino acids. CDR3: CASSVQDRDVDF. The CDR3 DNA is TGTGCCAGCAGTGTCCAGGACAGGGATGTCGACTTC.

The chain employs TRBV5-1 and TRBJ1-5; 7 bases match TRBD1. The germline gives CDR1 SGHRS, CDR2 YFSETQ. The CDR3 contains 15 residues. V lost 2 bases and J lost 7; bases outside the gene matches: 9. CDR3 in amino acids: CASSLEGAARQPQHF. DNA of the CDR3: TGCGCCAGCAGCTTAGAGGGGGCGGCGAGGCAGCCCCAGCATTTT.

Written as DNA, the CDR3 is TGCAGTGCTAGTGGAGTAGGGGTTGTATACGAGCAGTACTTC. Translation: CSASGVGVVYEQYF. This sequence joins TRBV20-1 and TRBJ2-7, with D possibly TRBD1 on 5 matching bases. Per the germline V gene, CDR1 is DFQATT and CDR2 is SNEGSKA (reference sequence). This CDR3 contains 14 residues. Trimming removed 3 bases from V and 4 bases from J, with 16 bases in between.

CDR3 loop: CASSSPTLFPYEQYF. The CDR3 DNA reads as TGTGCCAGCAGCTCCCCTACCCTCTTTCCCTACGAGCAGTACTTC. The rearrangement uses TRBV7-9 and TRBJ2-7; D is unclear. Germline CDR1 SEHNR, CDR2 FQNEAQ (reference sequence). The V end lost 4 bases, the J end lost 2 bases, and 15 bases lay between the germline ends. This CDR3 has 15 amino acids.

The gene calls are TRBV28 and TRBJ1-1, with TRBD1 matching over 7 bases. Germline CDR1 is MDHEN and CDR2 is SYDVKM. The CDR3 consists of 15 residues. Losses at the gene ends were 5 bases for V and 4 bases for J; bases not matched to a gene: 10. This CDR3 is CASSPPSGQITEAFF. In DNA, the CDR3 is TGTGCCAGCAGTCCCCCATCGGGACAGATCACTGAAGCTTTCTTT. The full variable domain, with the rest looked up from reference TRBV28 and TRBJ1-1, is DVKVTQSSRYLVKRTGEKVFLECVQDMDHENMFWYRQDPGLGLRLIYFSYDVKMKEKGDIPEGYSVSREKKERFSLILESASTNQTSMYLCASSPPSGQITEAFFGQGTRLTVV.

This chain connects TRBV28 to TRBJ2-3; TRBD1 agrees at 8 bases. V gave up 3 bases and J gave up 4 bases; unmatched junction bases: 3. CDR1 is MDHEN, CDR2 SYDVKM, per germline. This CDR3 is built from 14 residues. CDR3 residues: CASSLAGGADTQYF. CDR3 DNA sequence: TGTGCCAGCAGTTTGGCAGGGGGCGCAGATACGCAGTATTTT.

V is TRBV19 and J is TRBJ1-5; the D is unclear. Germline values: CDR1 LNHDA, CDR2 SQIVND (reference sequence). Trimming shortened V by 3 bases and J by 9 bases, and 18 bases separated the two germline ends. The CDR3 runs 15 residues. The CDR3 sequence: CASSIPSAAGWPQHF. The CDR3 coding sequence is TGTGCCAGTAGTATCCCCTCCGCGGCGGGGTGGCCCCAGCATTTT.

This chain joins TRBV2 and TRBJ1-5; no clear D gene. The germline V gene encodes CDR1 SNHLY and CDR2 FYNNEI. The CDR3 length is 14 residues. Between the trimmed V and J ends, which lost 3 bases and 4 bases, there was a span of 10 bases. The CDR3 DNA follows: TGTGCCAGCAGTGAGCAGGTAACAAATCAGCCCCAGCATTTT. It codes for CASSEQVTNQPQHF.

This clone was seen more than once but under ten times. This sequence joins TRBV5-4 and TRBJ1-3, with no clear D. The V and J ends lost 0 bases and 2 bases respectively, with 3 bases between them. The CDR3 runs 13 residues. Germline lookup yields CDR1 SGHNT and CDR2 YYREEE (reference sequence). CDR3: CASSLDTGNTIYF. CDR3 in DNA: TGTGCCAGCAGCTTGGATACTGGAAACACCATATATTTT.

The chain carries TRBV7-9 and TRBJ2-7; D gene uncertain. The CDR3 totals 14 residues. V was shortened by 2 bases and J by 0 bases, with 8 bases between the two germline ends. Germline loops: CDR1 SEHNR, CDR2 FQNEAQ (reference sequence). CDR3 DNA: TGTGCCAGCAGCTTACCAGCGCTCTCCTACGAGCAGTACTTC. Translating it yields CASSLPALSYEQYF. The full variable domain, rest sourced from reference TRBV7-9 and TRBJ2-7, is DTGVSQNPRHKITKRGQNVTFRCDPISEHNRLYWYRQTLGQGPEFLTYFQNEAQLEKSRLLSDRFSAERPKGSFSTLEIQRTEQGDSAMYLCASSLPALSYEQYFGPGTRLTVT.

In nucleotides, the CDR3 is TGTGCCAGTATGGGGGGGTCAGATACGCAGTATTTT. Encoded protein: CASMGGSDTQYF. The chain employs TRBV19 and TRBJ2-3; TRBD2 matches 7 bases. Germline assignment: CDR1 LNHDA and CDR2 SQIVND (reference sequence). The CDR3 length is 12 residues. After removal of 7 bases from V and 4 bases from J, the junction contained 2 bases not matched to a gene.

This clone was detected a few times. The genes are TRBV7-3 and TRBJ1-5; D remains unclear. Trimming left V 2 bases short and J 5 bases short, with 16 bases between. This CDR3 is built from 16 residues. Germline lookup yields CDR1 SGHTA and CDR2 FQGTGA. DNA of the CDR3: TGTGCCAGCAGCTTAGTCGGGGTCTACCCGTATCAGCCCCAGCATTTT. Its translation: CASSLVGVYPYQPQHF.

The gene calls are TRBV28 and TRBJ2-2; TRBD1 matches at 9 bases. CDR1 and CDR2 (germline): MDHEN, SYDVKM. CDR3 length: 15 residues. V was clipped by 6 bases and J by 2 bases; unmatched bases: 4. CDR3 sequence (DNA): TGTGCCAGCAGCCAACAGGGGGCAAACACCGGGGAGCTGTTTTTT. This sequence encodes CASSQQGANTGELFF.

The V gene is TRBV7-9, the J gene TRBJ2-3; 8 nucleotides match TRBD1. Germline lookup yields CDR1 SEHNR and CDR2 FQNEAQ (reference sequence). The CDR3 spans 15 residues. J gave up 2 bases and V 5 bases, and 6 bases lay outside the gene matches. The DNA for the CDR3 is TGTGCCAGCAGCCGTGGACAGGGAAACACAGATACGCAGTATTTT. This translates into CASSRGQGNTDTQYF.

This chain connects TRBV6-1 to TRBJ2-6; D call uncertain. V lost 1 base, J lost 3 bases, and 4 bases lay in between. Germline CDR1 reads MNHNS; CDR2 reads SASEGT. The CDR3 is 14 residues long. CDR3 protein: CASSEVRGANVLTF. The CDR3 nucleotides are TGTGCCAGCAGTGAAGTTCGTGGGGCCAACGTCCTGACTTTC.

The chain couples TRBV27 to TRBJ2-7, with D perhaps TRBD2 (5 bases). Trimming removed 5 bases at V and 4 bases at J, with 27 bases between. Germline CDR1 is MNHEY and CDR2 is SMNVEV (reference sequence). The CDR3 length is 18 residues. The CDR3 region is CASSKGLAGPRYQYEQYF. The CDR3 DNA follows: TGTGCCAGCAGTAAGGGTCTAGCCGGTCCTCGGTACCAGTACGAGCAGTACTTC.

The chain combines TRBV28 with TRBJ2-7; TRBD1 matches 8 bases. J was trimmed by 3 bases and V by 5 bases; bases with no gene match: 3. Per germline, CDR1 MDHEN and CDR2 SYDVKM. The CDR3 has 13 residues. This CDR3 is CASSRQGHYEQYF. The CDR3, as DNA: TGTGCCAGCAGTCGACAGGGGCACTACGAGCAGTACTTC. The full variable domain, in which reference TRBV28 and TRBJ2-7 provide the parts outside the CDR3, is DVKVTQSSRYLVKRTGEKVFLECVQDMDHENMFWYRQDPGLGLRLIYFSYDVKMKEKGDIPEGYSVSREKKERFSLILESASTNQTSMYLCASSRQGHYEQYFGPGTRLTVT.

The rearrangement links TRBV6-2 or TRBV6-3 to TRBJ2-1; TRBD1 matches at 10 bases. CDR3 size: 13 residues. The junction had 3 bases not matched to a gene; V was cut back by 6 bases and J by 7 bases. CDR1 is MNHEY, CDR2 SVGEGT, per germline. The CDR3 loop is CASSWGQGNEQFF. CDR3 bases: TGTGCCAGCAGCTGGGGACAGGGGAATGAGCAGTTCTTC.

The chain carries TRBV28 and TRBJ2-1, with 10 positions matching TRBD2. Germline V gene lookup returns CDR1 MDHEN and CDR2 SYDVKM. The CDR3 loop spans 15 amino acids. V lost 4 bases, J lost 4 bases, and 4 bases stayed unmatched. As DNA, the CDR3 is TGTGCCAGCAGTTCTAGCGGGAGAGTTTACAATGAGCAGTTCTTC. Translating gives CASSSSGRVYNEQFF.